This T cell receptor (beta chain) came from a study of Ad26.COV2.S vaccination and SARS-CoV-2 variants. Clones were sequenced by immunoSEQ multiplex PCR, and TCRdb holds only the in-frame ones, with some missing. This table holds fewer than 400,000 clones, 90% found once. Specified treatment: 15 to 20 received Ad26.COV2.S at low or high dose, single or two shots; about 5 received placebo; per-sample allocation not given. Each sample was drawn 63 days after the first injection (of vaccine or placebo). This specimen was peripheral blood, taken in a trial of Ad26.COV2.S vaccine versus placebo. The sequence derives from a person between 18 and 60 years old who received the Ad26.COV2.S COVID-19 vaccine or a placebo.

CDR3 DNA sequence: TGTGCCAGCAGCTTGGTGAGGGGTCACTACAATGAGCAGTTCTTC. Translation gives CASSLVRGHYNEQFF. The chain has TRBV5-6 and TRBJ2-1, with D perhaps being TRBD1 or TRBD2 (5 bases each). Between the trimmed V and J ends, which lost 0 bases and 3 bases, there was a span of 10 bases. The V gene's germline CDR1 is SGHDT and CDR2 YYEEEE. CDR3 length: 15 amino acids.